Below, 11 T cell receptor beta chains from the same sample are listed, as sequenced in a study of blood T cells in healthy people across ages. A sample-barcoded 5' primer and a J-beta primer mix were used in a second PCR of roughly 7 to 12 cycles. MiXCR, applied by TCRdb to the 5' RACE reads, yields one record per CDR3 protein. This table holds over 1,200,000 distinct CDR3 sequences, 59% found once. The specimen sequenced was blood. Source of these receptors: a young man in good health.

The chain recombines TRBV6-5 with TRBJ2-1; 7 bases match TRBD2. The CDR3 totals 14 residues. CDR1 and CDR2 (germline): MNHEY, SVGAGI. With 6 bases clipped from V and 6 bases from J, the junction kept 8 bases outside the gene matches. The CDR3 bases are TGTGCCAGCAGCCCGCGTTGGGGGGGCAATGAGCAGTTCTTC. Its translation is CASSPRWGGNEQFF.

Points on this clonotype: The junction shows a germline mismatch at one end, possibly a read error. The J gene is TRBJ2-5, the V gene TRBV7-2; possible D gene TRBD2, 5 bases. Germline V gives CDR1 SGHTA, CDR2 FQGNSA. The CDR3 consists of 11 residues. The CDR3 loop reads CASSIASVQYF. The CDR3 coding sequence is TGTGCCAGCAGCATAGCGAGCGTCCAGTACTTC.

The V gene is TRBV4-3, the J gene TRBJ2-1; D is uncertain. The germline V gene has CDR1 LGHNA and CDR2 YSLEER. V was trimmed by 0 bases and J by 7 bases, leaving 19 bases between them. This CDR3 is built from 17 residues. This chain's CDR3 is CASSQEQVGLRVNEQFF. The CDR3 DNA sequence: TGCGCCAGCAGCCAAGAGCAGGTTGGTCTCCGAGTAAATGAGCAGTTCTTC.

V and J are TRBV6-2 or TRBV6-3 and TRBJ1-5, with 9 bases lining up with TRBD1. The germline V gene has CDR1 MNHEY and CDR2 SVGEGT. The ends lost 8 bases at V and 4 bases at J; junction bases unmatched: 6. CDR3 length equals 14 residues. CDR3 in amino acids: CASGGQGINQPQHF. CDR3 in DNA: TGTGCCAGCGGCGGACAGGGGATTAATCAGCCCCAGCATTTT.

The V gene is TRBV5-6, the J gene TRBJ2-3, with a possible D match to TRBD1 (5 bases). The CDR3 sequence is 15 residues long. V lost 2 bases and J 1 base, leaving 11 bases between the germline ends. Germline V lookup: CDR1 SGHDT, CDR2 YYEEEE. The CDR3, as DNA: TGTGCCAGCAGCTTTTTGGACACCGGCACAGATACGCAGTATTTT. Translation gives CASSFLDTGTDTQYF.

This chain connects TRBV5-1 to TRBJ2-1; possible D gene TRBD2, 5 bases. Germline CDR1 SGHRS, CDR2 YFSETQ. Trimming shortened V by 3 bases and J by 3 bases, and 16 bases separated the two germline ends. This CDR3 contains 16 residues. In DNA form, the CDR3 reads TGCGCCAGCAGCTCGGGTGGAGTGACTAACTACAATGAGCAGTTCTTC. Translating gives CASSSGGVTNYNEQFF.

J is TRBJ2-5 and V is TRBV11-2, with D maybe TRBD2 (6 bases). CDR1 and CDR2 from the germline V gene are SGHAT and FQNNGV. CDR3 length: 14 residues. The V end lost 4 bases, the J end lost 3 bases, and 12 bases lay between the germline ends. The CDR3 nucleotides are TGTGCCAGCAGCTCGGGACTTCCAGAAGAGACCCAGTACTTC. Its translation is CASSSGLPEETQYF.

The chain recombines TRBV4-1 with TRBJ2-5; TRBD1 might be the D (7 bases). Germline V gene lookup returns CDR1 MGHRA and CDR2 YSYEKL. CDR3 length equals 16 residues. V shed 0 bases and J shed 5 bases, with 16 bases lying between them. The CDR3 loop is CASSQDGHPGGETQYF. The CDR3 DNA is TGCGCCAGCAGCCAAGATGGCCACCCAGGGGGGGAGACCCAGTACTTC.

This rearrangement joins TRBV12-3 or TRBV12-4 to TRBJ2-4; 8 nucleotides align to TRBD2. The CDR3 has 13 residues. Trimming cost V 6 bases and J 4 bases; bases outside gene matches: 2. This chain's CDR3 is CASRTSEKNIQYF. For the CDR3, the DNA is TGTGCCAGCAGGACTAGCGAGAAAAACATTCAGTACTTC.

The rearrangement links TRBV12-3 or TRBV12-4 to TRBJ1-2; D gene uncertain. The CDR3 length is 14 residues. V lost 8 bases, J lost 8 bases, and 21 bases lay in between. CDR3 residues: CASSPGITVSGYTF. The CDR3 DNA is TGTGCCAGCTCCCCCGGGATCACCGTTTCAGGCTACACCTTC.

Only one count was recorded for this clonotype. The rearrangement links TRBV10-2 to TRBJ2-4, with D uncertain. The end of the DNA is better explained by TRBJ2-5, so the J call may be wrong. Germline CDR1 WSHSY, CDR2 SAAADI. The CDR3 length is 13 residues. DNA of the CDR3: TGCGCCAGCAGTGAGACCAGACCAGAGACCCAGTACTTC. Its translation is CASSETRPETQYF.